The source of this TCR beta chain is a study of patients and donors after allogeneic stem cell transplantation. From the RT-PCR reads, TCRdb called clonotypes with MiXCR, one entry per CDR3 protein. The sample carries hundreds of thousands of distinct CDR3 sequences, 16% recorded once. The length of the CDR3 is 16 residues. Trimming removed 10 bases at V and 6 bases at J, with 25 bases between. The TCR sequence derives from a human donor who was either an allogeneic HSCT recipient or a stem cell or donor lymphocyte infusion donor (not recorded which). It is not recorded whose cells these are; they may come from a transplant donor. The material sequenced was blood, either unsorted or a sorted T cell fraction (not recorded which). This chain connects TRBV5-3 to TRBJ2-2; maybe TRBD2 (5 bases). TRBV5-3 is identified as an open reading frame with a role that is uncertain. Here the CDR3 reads CASDPGSISRAGELFF. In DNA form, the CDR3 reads TGTGCCTCAGATCCGGGGTCTATTTCCAGAGCCGGGGAGCTGTTTTTT.